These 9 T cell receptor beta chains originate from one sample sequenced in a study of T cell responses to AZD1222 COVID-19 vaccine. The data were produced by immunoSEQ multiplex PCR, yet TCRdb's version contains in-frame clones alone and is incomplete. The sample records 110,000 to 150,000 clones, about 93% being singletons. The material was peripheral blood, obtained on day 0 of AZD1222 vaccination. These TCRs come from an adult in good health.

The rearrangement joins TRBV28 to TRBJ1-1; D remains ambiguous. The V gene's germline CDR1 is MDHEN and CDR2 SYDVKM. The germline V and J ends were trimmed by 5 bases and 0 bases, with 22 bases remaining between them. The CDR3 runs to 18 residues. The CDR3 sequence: CASSPPPSTSVMNTEAFF. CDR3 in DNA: TGTGCCAGCAGTCCGCCACCTTCTACTAGTGTCATGAACACTGAAGCTTTCTTT.

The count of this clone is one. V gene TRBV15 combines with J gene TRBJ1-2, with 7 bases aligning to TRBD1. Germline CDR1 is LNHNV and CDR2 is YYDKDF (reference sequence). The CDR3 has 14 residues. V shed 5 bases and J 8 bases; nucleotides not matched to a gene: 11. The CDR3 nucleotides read TGTGCCACCAGCGTACGAACGACAGGGTCGGGCTACACCTTC. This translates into CATSVRTTGSGYTF. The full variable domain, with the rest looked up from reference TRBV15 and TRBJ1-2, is DAMVIQNPRYQVTQFGKPVTLSCSQTLNHNVMYWYQQKSSQAPKLLFHYYDKDFNNEADTPDNFQSRRPNTSFCFLDIRSPGLGDTAMYLCATSVRTTGSGYTFGSGTRLTVV.

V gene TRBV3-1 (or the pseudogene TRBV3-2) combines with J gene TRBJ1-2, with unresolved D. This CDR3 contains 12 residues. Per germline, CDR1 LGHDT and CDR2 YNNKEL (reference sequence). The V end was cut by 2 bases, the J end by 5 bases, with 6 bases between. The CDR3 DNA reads TGTGCCAGCAGCCAATCAATTTATGGCTACACCTTC. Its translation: CASSQSIYGYTF.

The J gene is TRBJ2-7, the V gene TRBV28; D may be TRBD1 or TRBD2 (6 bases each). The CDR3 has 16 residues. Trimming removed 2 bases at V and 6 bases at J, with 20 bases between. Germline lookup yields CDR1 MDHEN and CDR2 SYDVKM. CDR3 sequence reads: CASSLRRGGGPGEQYF. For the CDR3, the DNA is TGTGCCAGCAGTTTAAGGCGAGGAGGGGGGCCGGGCGAGCAGTACTTC.

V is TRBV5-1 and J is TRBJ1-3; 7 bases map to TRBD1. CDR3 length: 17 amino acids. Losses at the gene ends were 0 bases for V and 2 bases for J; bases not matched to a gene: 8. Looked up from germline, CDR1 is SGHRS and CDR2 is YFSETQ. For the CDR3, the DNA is TGCGCCAGCAGCTTGGACCCTTCAGGGGGAACTGGAAACACCATATATTTT. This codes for CASSLDPSGGTGNTIYF.

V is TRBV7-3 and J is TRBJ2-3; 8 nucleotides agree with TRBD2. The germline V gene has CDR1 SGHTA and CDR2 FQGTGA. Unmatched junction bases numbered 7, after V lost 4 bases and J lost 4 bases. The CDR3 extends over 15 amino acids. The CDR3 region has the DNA TGTGCCAGCAGCTCCCTGGGTAGCGGGGCAGATACGCAGTATTTT. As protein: CASSSLGSGADTQYF. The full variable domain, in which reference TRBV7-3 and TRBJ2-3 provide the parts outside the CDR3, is GAGVSQTPSNKVTEKGKYVELRCDPISGHTALYWYRQSLGQGPEFLIYFQGTGAADDSGLPNDRFFAVRPEGSVSTLKIQRTERGDSAVYLCASSSLGSGADTQYFGPGTRLTVL.

The CDR3 DNA is TGCGCCAGCAACCAAGACAGCCGAGCGGCTGAAGCTTTCTTT. Protein product: CASNQDSRAAEAFF. The chain has TRBV5-1 and TRBJ1-1, with a possible D match to TRBD1 (5 bases). Trimming took 6 bases from V and 6 from J, leaving 18 bases between them. This CDR3 has 14 amino acids. Germline CDR1 reads SGHRS; CDR2 reads YFSETQ.

Written as DNA, the CDR3 is TGTGCCAGTAGGAAACAGGGCGAGGGGGCCAACGTCCTGACTTTC. The encoded protein is CASRKQGEGANVLTF. The V gene is TRBV19, the J gene TRBJ2-6, with D maybe TRBD1 (6 bases). The CDR3 is 15 residues long. The germline CDR1 and CDR2 sequences are LNHDA and SQIVND (reference sequence). The V gene lost 6 bases and the J gene lost 4 bases, with 13 bases spanning the gap.

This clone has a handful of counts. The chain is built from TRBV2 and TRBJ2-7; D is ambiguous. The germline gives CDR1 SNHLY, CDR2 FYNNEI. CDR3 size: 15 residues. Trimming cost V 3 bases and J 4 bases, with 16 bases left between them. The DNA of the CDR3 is TGTGCCAGCAGTGACTCCAGTGTCTCCGGGTACGAGCAGTACTTC. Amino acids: CASSDSSVSGYEQYF.